The subject of this entry is one T cell receptor (beta chain). The germline CDR1 and CDR2 sequences are SGHRS and YFSETQ. This CDR3 has 15 amino acids. Trimming took 6 bases from V and 6 from J; bases not matched to a gene: 5. The source of the sample is a study of blood T cell repertoires in COVID-19. Study-wide context: Donors in the United States, Italy and Spain gave samples during acute or convalescent COVID-19. T cells, B-cell-depleted T cells, or PBMCs supplied cDNA or gDNA.

In the original processing: For nucleated cells, counts were estimated from reference gene primer amplification. This table comes from immunoSEQ multiplex PCR, and its TCRdb copy is limited to in-frame clones, with some not included. Clone size and the V and J calls come from that table; the DNA yielded D and trimming. The sample shows roughly 60,000 clones, approximately 92% of them seen only once. The specimen sequenced was peripheral blood. This chain uses TRBV5-1 with TRBJ2-2; 13 nucleotides match TRBD2. The receptor was isolated from a man aged 45 to 65 with active COVID-19. The CDR3 spells CASKLLAGGPGELFF. The CDR3, as DNA: TGCGCCAGCAAGCTACTAGCGGGAGGGCCCGGGGAGCTGTTTTTT.